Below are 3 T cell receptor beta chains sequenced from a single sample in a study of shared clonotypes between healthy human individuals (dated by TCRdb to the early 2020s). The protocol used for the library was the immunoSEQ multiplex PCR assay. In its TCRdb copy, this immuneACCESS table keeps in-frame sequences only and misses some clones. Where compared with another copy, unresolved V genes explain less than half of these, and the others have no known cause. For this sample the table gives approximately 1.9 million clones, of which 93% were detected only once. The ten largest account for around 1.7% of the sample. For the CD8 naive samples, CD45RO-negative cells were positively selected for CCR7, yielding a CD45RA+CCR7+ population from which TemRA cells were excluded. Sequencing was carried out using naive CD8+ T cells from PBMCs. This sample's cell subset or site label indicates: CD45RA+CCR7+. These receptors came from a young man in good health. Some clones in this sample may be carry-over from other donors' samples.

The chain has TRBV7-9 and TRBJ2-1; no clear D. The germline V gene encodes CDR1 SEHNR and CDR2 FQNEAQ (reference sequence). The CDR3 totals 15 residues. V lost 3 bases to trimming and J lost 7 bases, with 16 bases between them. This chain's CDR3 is CASSLDQWGVNEQFF. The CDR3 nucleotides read TGTGCCAGCAGCTTGGACCAGTGGGGTGTGAATGAGCAGTTCTTC.

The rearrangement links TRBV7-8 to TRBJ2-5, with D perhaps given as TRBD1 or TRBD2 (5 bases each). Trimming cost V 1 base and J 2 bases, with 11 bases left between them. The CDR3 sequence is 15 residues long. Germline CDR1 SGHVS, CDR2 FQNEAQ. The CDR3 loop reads CASSLGVGGQETQYF. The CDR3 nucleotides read TGTGCCAGCAGCTTAGGCGTTGGGGGACAAGAGACCCAGTACTTC.

The CDR3 bases are TGCGCCAGCAGCTCTTCGACAGGGGAAGACGCTCGAGGCTCTAACTATGGCTACACCTTC. It translates to CASSSSTGEDARGSNYGYTF. The rearrangement uses TRBV5-1 and TRBJ1-2; TRBD1 matches at 8 bases. CDR3 length: 20 amino acids. V was clipped by 3 bases and J by 0 bases; unmatched bases: 19. Germline lookup yields CDR1 SGHRS and CDR2 YFSETQ.